The 30 T cell receptor beta chains below were found in one sample sequenced in a study of neurological immune-mediated disorders. TCRdb reanalysed the 5' RACE reads using MiXCR and keeps one entry per CDR3 protein. The data hold around 70,000 distinct CDR3 sequences, with about 3% observed a single time. Sequencing was done on a sample of PBMCs. These receptors all come from a woman between 50 and 59 years old with multiple sclerosis.

This clonotype was seen many times. V and J are TRBV6-2 or TRBV6-3 and TRBJ1-2; D is uncertain. The germline V and J ends were trimmed by 9 bases and 4 bases, with 12 bases remaining between them. Germline loops: CDR1 MNHEY, CDR2 SVGEGT. The CDR3 spans 12 residues. The CDR3 nucleotides read TGTGCCAGTCGGAGGAACAGCTATGGCTACACCTTC. It translates to CASRRNSYGYTF.

This clonotype has at least ten counts. V gene TRBV5-4 combines with J gene TRBJ2-2; no clear D gene. This CDR3 is 13 amino acids long. The germline V gene has CDR1 SGHNT and CDR2 YYREEE (reference sequence). V was shortened by 7 bases and J by 1 base, with 8 bases between the two germline ends. The CDR3 region has the DNA TGTGCCAGCGAGAGACAGAACACCGGGGAGCTGTTTTTT. Its protein product is CASERQNTGELFF.

This clonotype came up many times. The chain uses TRBV5-1 and TRBJ2-2; D call uncertain. CDR3 length: 15 amino acids. The germline V gene has CDR1 SGHRS and CDR2 YFSETQ. Trimming shortened V by 0 bases and J by 3 bases, and 9 bases separated the two germline ends. The CDR3 reads CASSLDSRYTGELFF. For the CDR3, the DNA is TGCGCCAGCAGCTTGGACTCCAGATACACCGGGGAGCTGTTTTTT.

This clonotype was seen many times. The gene calls are TRBV18 and TRBJ2-2; TRBD2 might be the D (5 bases). Germline CDR1 is KGHSH and CDR2 is LQKENI. The CDR3 is made up of 15 amino acids. Trimming removed 3 bases at V and 2 bases at J, with 10 bases between. CDR3 nucleotide sequence: TGTGCCAGCTCACCCTCAAGCGGAAACACCGGGGAGCTGTTTTTT. Amino acid sequence: CASSPSSGNTGELFF.

This clonotype was seen at least ten times. This CDR3 reads CASNRQGREQYV. DNA for the CDR3: TGTGCCAGCAATCGACAGGGTCGGGAGCAGTACGTC. The chain combines TRBV28 with TRBJ2-7, with 7 positions matching TRBD1. The CDR3 has 12 residues. CDR1 MDHEN and CDR2 SYDVKM come from the germline V gene. Trimming at V came to 7 bases and at J to 7 bases, leaving 7 bases not matched to a gene.

This clonotype has a count of ten or more. The V gene is TRBV20-1, the J gene TRBJ2-3, with 7 bases identical to TRBD2. The CDR3 runs to 13 residues. Germline loops: CDR1 DFQATT, CDR2 SNEGSKA (reference sequence). Trimming took 6 bases from V and 2 from J; bases not matched to a gene: 5. The CDR3 sequence is CSASGLHTDTQYF. DNA of the CDR3: TGCAGTGCATCGGGACTACACACAGATACGCAGTATTTT.

This clonotype was observed at least ten times. Just one base apart from a much larger clone, this may be a read error. V gene TRBV5-1 combines with J gene TRBJ2-6; tentative D call: TRBD1 (5 bases). Germline assignment: CDR1 SGHRS and CDR2 YFSETQ. The length of the CDR3 is 13 residues. The CDR3: CASTLSGAKVLTF. CDR3 in DNA: TGCGCCAGCACCCTCTCTGGGGCCAAAGTCCTGACTTTC. The full variable domain, with the rest looked up from reference TRBV5-1 and TRBJ2-6, is KAGVTQTPRYLIKTRGQQVTLSCSPISGHRSVSWYQQTPGQGLQFLFEYFSETQRNKGNFPGRFSGRQFSNSRSEMNVSTLELGDSALYLCASTLSGAKVLTFGAGSRLTVL.

This clonotype occurred many times. The V call is TRBV5-6, the J call TRBJ2-1; 8 bases map to TRBD2. Germline values: CDR1 SGHDT, CDR2 YYEEEE. This CDR3 has 13 residues. J lost 6 bases, V lost 4 bases, and 3 bases had no gene match. The CDR3 DNA follows: TGTGCCAGCAGCCCCGGGACTAGCAATGAGCAGTTCTTC. Encoded protein: CASSPGTSNEQFF.

This clonotype showed up many times. J is TRBJ1-2 and V is TRBV20-1; D is uncertain. Germline lookup yields CDR1 DFQATT and CDR2 SNEGSKA (reference sequence). Trimming left V 6 bases short and J 8 bases short, with 7 bases between. The CDR3 extends over 9 amino acids. This CDR3 reads CSADGGYTF. Written as DNA, the CDR3 is TGCAGTGCCGACGGAGGCTACACCTTC.

This clonotype appeared many times. This chain links TRBV5-1 with TRBJ1-2; D possibly corresponds to TRBD1 (6 bases). The length of the CDR3 is 13 residues. Trimming left V 4 bases short and J 8 bases short, with 15 bases between. The germline CDR1 and CDR2 sequences are SGHRS and YFSETQ. The chain's CDR3 is CASSLPGGQGYTF. DNA of the CDR3: TGCGCCAGCAGCCTCCCGGGGGGGCAGGGCTACACCTTC.

This clonotype was found many times. This chain connects TRBV7-2 to TRBJ2-3; 13 positions match TRBD2. Germline V gene data show CDR1 as SGHTA and CDR2 as FQGNSA. The CDR3 is 15 amino acids. V lost 5 bases and J lost 6; bases outside the gene matches: 5. CDR3: CASSQLAGGADTQYF. The CDR3 region has the DNA TGTGCCAGCAGCCAACTAGCGGGGGGGGCTGATACGCAGTATTTT.

The table lists this clonotype with many counts. The chain carries TRBV20-1 and TRBJ1-3; TRBD1 matches 8 bases. CDR1 and CDR2 (germline): DFQATT, SNEGSKA (reference sequence). This CDR3 comprises 14 residues. Losses at the gene ends were 6 bases for V and 2 bases for J; bases not matched to a gene: 6. As DNA, the CDR3 is TGCAGTGCCATCGGACAGGGAACTGGAAACACCATATATTTT. As protein: CSAIGQGTGNTIYF.

This clonotype was seen repeatedly, ten times or more. The genes are TRBV5-1 and TRBJ1-5; possible D gene TRBD1, 6 bases. CDR1 SGHRS and CDR2 YFSETQ come from the germline V gene. This CDR3 spans 14 amino acids. V lost 2 bases and J 5 bases, leaving 11 bases between the germline ends. CDR3 in amino acids: CASSLSTGHQPQHF. The CDR3 DNA sequence: TGCGCCAGCAGCTTAAGTACAGGGCATCAGCCCCAGCATTTT. Looking up the rest from reference TRBV5-1 and TRBJ1-5 gives the full variable domain: KAGVTQTPRYLIKTRGQQVTLSCSPISGHRSVSWYQQTPGQGLQFLFEYFSETQRNKGNFPGRFSGRQFSNSRSEMNVSTLELGDSALYLCASSLSTGHQPQHFGDGTRLSIL.

This clonotype was detected ten times or more. The gene calls are TRBV28 and TRBJ2-1, with TRBD1 matching 10 bases. CDR3 size: 17 residues. The V and J ends lost 4 bases and 7 bases, in that order; junction bases with no gene match: 13. CDR1 and CDR2 from the germline V gene are MDHEN and SYDVKM. The CDR3 DNA is TGTGCCAGCAGTTGGGCGACCGGGGACAGGGGTCTTAATGAGCAGTTCTTC. Translation: CASSWATGDRGLNEQFF.

The table lists this clonotype with many counts. The chain combines TRBV20-1 with TRBJ1-6; D gene unclear. This CDR3 is 13 amino acids long. Trimming stripped 7 bases from V and 7 bases from J, with 14 bases between. Germline CDR1 DFQATT, CDR2 SNEGSKA (reference sequence). The CDR3: CSVERVRNSPLHF. In nucleotides, the CDR3 is TGCAGTGTGGAGAGGGTAAGAAATTCACCCCTCCACTTT.

There are many counts of this clonotype. This rearrangement joins TRBV5-5 to TRBJ2-6; D not resolved. Per germline, CDR1 SGHKS and CDR2 YYEKEE (reference sequence). This CDR3 is 14 amino acids long. V gave up 4 bases and J gave up 0 bases, with 5 bases separating them. Written as DNA, the CDR3 is TGTGCCAGCAGCCTCCCCTCTGGGGCCAACGTCCTGACTTTC. Translated, it gives CASSLPSGANVLTF.

This clonotype was recorded many times. CDR3 amino acids: CASSRTAGLNYGYTF. CDR3 DNA: TGTGCCAGCAGTCGGACGGCTGGACTCAACTATGGCTACACCTTC. The chain links TRBV6-2 or TRBV6-3 to TRBJ1-2; D gene ambiguous. In germline, CDR1 is MNHEY, CDR2 SVGEGT. V lost 5 bases, J lost 2 bases, and 15 bases lay in between. The CDR3 totals 15 residues.

This clonotype was recorded at least ten times. This rearrangement joins TRBV29-1 to TRBJ2-5; D is undetermined. The V and J ends lost 7 bases and 1 base respectively, with 7 bases between them. This CDR3 has 11 amino acids. Germline V CDR1 and CDR2: SQVTM, ANQGSEA. CDR3 protein: CSAQSQETQYF. DNA for the CDR3: TGCAGCGCACAGTCCCAAGAGACCCAGTACTTC.

This clonotype has at least ten counts. The chain recombines TRBV7-8 with TRBJ2-1, with D uncertain. Germline values: CDR1 SGHVS, CDR2 FQNEAQ. The ends were cut back, 5 bases at V and 0 bases at J, with 14 bases in the middle. The CDR3 length is 16 residues. The CDR3 region has the DNA TGTGCCAGCAGCCCCAGAATTCAGAGCTCCTACAATGAGCAGTTCTTC. This encodes CASSPRIQSSYNEQFF.

This clonotype has at least ten counts. DNA of the CDR3: TGCAGCGGCAGAACAGGGCCGAACACTGAAGCTTTCTTT. The encoded protein is CSGRTGPNTEAFF. The chain carries TRBV29-1 and TRBJ1-1; TRBD1 might be the D (6 bases). The CDR3 sequence is 13 residues long. The germline V gene encodes CDR1 SQVTM and CDR2 ANQGSEA. The V end was cut by 7 bases, the J end by 1 base, with 13 bases between.

This clonotype was counted ten times or more. CDR3 protein: CSATARTRQEQYF. The CDR3 bases are TGCAGTGCGACCGCAAGGACGCGCCAAGAACAGTACTTC. V usage is TRBV20-1 and J usage is TRBJ2-7; D is unclear. V lost 6 bases to trimming and J lost 10 bases, with 22 bases between them. Per germline, CDR1 DFQATT and CDR2 SNEGSKA (reference sequence). The CDR3 spans 13 residues.

This clonotype came up many times. The chain has TRBV4-1 and TRBJ1-5; D unresolved. Trimming removed 0 bases from V and 3 bases from J, with 9 bases in between. The CDR3 length is 15 residues. In germline, CDR1 is MGHRA, CDR2 YSYEKL. The CDR3 is CASSQDKGYNQPQHF. In nucleotides, the CDR3 is TGCGCCAGCAGCCAAGATAAGGGTTACAATCAGCCCCAGCATTTT.

This clonotype was recorded at least ten times. V and J are TRBV11-2 and TRBJ2-3, with D hard to call. Trimming stripped 5 bases from V and 3 bases from J, with 18 bases between. Germline V gene data show CDR1 as SGHAT and CDR2 as FQNNGV. The CDR3 extends over 16 amino acids. The CDR3 coding sequence is TGTGCCAGCAGCCCCGTGCGATGGCTGGGAACAGATACGCAGTATTTT. Its protein is CASSPVRWLGTDTQYF.

This clonotype was counted at least ten times. The rearrangement uses TRBV7-2 and TRBJ2-1, with TRBD2 matching 13 bases. Germline V CDR1 and CDR2: SGHTA, FQGNSA. The CDR3 runs to 19 residues. The V and J ends lost 4 bases and 3 bases, in that order; junction bases with no gene match: 12. The CDR3 sequence is CASSSPPGGLAGIYNEQFF. The CDR3 DNA sequence: TGTGCCAGCAGCTCCCCCCCCGGGGGACTAGCGGGAATCTACAATGAGCAGTTCTTC.

Many counts were recorded for this clonotype. The CDR3 DNA reads TGTGCCAGCAGCCGTTATAATTCACCCCTCCACTTT. Amino acids: CASSRYNSPLHF. This chain joins TRBV6-5 and TRBJ1-6, with D uncertain. Per germline, CDR1 MNHEY and CDR2 SVGAGI. The CDR3 extends over 12 amino acids. Deletions cut 6 bases from V and 4 bases from J, with 4 bases between.

This clonotype came up many times. This chain links TRBV6-6 with TRBJ2-3; 10 bases map to TRBD2. Trimming at V came to 4 bases and at J to 5 bases, leaving 9 bases not matched to a gene. CDR3 length equals 16 residues. Germline CDR1 reads MNHNY; CDR2 reads SVGAGI (reference sequence). CDR3 amino acids: CASSWRTSGYEDTQYF. CDR3 DNA sequence: TGTGCCAGCAGTTGGAGGACTAGCGGCTACGAAGATACGCAGTATTTT.

Ten or more counts support this clonotype. The chain has TRBV18 and TRBJ2-5; 9 bases are a match to TRBD1. Germline CDR1 is KGHSH and CDR2 is LQKENI. V lost 1 base and J lost 5; bases outside the gene matches: 5. The CDR3 sequence is 15 residues long. The CDR3 loop reads CASSPRDRVHETQYF. CDR3 nucleotides: TGTGCCAGCTCACCACGGGACAGGGTACACGAGACCCAGTACTTC.

This clonotype was observed at least ten times. V usage is TRBV29-1 and J usage is TRBJ1-2; possible D gene TRBD1, 5 bases. This CDR3 comprises 11 residues. V gave up 7 bases and J gave up 7 bases, with 13 bases separating them. Germline CDR1 is SQVTM and CDR2 is ANQGSEA. The CDR3 region has the DNA TGCAGCGCCGCAGGGTCGCGTGGCTACACCTTC. It yields the protein CSAAGSRGYTF.

In its sample, this clonotype ranks as medium-sized. This chain joins TRBV7-2 and TRBJ2-7; TRBD2 aligns across 9 bases. Germline V CDR1 and CDR2: SGHTA, FQGNSA. The V segment lost 5 bases and the J segment 8 bases; nucleotides outside the gene matches: 13. The CDR3 totals 15 residues. The chain's CDR3 is CASSPVIGSGSQQYF. The CDR3 nucleotides are TGTGCCAGCAGCCCTGTTATTGGTAGCGGGAGTCAGCAGTACTTC.

The sample holds many counts of this clonotype. The chain has TRBV20-1 and TRBJ2-5; 9 bases match TRBD2. Germline CDR1 and CDR2: DFQATT and SNEGSKA (reference sequence). V shed 3 bases and J 5 bases; nucleotides not matched to a gene: 10. The CDR3 has 15 residues. The CDR3 loop reads CSARGWRGGPETQYF. The CDR3 nucleotides are TGCAGTGCTAGGGGCTGGCGGGGGGGCCCGGAGACCCAGTACTTC.